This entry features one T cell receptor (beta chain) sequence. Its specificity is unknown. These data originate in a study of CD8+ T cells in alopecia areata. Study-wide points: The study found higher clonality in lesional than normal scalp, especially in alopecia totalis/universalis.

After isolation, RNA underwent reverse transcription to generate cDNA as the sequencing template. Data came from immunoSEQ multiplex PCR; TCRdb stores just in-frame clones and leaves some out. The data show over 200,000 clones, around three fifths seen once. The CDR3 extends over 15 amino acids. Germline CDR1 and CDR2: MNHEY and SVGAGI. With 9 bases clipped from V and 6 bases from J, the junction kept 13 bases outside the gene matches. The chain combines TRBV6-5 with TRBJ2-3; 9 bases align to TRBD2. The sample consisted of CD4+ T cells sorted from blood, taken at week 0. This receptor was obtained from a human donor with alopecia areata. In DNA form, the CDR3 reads TGTGCCAGTTCGCCCGCGGGAGGGCCCATGGATACGCAGTATTTT. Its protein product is CASSPAGGPMDTQYF.